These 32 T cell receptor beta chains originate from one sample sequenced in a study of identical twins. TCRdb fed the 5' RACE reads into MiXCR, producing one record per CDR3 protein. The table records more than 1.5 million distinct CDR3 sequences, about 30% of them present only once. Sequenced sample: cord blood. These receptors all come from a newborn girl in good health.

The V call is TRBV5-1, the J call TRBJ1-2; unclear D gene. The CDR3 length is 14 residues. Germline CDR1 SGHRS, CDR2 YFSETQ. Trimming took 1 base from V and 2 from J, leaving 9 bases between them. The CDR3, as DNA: TGCGCCAGCAGCTTGTTGCGGCAGAACTATGGCTACACCTTC. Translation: CASSLLRQNYGYTF.

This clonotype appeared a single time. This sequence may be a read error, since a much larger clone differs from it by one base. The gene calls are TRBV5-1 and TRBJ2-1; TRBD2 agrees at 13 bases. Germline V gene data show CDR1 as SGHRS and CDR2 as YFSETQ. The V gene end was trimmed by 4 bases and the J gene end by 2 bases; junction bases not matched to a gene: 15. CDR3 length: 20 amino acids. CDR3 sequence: CASSKSLRLAGGGAYNEQFF. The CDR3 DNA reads TGCGCCAGCAGCAAATCCCTGCGACTAGCGGGAGGTGGTGCCTACAATGAGCAGTTCTTC.

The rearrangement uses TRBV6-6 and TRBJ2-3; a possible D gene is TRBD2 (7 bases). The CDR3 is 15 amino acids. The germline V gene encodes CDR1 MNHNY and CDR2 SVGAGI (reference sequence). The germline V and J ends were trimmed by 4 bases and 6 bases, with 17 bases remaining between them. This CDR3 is CASSSPRGAGDTQYF. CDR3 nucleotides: TGTGCCAGCAGTTCACCTCGGGGGGCAGGCGATACGCAGTATTTT.

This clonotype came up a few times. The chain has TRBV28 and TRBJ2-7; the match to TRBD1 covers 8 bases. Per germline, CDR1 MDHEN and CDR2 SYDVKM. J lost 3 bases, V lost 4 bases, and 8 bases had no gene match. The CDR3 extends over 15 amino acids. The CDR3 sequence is CASSSHGQGLYEQYF. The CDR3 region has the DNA TGTGCCAGCAGTTCCCACGGACAGGGACTCTACGAGCAGTACTTC. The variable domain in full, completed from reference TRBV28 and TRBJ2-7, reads DVKVTQSSRYLVKRTGEKVFLECVQDMDHENMFWYRQDPGLGLRLIYFSYDVKMKEKGDIPEGYSVSREKKERFSLILESASTNQTSMYLCASSSHGQGLYEQYFGPGTRLTVT.

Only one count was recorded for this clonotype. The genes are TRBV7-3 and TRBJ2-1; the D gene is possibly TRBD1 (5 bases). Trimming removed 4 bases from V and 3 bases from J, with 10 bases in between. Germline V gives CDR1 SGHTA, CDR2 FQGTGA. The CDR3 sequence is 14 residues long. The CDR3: CASSSPQVYNEQFF. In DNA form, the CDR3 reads TGTGCCAGCAGCTCGCCACAGGTCTACAATGAGCAGTTCTTC.

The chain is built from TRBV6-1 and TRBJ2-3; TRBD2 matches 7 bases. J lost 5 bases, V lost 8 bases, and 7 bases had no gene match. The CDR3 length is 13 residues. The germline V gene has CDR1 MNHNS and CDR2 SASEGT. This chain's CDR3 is CASQVSGLDTQYF. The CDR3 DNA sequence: TGTGCCAGCCAGGTTAGCGGGTTAGATACGCAGTATTTT.

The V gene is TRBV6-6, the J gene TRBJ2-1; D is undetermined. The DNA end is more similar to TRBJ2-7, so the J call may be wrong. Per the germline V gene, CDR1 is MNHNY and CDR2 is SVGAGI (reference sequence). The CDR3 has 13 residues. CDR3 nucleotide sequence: TGTGCCAGCAGTTACTCGATCTACAATGAGCAGTACTTC. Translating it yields CASSYSIYNEQYF.

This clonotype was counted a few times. CDR3 DNA: TGTGCCATCAGTGAGTCGGCCTATGGGGGGAATACGCAGTATTTT. It is translated as CAISESAYGGNTQYF. This chain joins TRBV10-3 and TRBJ2-3; TRBD2 might be the D (6 bases). The germline V gene has CDR1 ENHRY and CDR2 SYGVKD. This CDR3 contains 15 residues. V lost 0 bases to trimming and J lost 7 bases, with 14 bases between them.

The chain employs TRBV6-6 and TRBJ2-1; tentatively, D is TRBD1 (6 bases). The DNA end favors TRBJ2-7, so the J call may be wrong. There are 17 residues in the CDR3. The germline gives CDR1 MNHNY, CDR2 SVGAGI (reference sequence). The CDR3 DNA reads TGTGCCAGCAGTTACTCGAATGCGGCGAGGGGGTACAATGAGCAGTACTTC. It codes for CASSYSNAARGYNEQYF.

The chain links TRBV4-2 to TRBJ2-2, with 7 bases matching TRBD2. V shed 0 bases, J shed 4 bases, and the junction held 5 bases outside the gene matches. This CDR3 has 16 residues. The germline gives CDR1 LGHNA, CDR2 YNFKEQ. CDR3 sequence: CASSQELAPPTGELFF. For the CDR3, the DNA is TGTGCCAGCAGCCAAGAACTAGCGCCTCCCACCGGGGAGCTGTTTTTT.

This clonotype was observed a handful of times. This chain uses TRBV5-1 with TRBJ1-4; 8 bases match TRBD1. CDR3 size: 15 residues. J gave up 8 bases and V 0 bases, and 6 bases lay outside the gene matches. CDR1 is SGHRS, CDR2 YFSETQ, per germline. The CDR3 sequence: CASSLATGGGEKLFF. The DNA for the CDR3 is TGCGCCAGCAGCTTGGCTACAGGGGGAGGAGAAAAACTGTTTTTT.

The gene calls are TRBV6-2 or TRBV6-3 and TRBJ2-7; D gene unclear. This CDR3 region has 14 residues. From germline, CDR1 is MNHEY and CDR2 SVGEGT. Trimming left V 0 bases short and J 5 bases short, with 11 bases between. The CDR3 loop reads CASSYSNSPHEQYF. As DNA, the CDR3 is TGTGCCAGCAGTTACTCGAATAGCCCCCACGAGCAGTACTTC.

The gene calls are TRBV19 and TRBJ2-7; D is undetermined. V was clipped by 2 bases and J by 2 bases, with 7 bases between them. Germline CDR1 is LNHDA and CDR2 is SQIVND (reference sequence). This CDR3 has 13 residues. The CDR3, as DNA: TGTGCCAGTAGTATATCGGCCACCTACGAGCAGTACTTC. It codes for CASSISATYEQYF.

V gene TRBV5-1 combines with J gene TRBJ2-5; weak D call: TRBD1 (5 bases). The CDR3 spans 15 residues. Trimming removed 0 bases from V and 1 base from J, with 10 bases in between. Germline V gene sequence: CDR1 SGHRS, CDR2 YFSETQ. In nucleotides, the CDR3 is TGCGCCAGCAGCTTGGAAGGACACTCCCAAGAGACCCAGTACTTC. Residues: CASSLEGHSQETQYF.

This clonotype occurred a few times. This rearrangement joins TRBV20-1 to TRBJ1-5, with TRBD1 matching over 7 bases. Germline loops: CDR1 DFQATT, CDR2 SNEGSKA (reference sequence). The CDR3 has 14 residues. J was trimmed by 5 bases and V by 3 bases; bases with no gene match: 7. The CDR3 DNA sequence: TGCAGTGCTAGTGGAGGGGGCAGAGATCAGCCCCAGCATTTT. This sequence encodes CSASGGGRDQPQHF.

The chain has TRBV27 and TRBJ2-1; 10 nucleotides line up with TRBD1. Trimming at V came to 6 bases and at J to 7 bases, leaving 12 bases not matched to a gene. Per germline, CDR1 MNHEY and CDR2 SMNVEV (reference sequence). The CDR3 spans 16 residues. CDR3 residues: CASRRKPGQGLNEQFF. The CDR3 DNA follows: TGTGCCAGCAGAAGAAAACCGGGACAGGGGTTAAATGAGCAGTTCTTC.

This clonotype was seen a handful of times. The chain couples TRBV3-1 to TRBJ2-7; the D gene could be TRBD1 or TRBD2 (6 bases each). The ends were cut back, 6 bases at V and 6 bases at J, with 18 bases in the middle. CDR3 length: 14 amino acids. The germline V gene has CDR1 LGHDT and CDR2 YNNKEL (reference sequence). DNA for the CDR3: TGTGCCAGCAGTCCCTTTTTACAGGGAGGCGAGCAGTACTTC. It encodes CASSPFLQGGEQYF.

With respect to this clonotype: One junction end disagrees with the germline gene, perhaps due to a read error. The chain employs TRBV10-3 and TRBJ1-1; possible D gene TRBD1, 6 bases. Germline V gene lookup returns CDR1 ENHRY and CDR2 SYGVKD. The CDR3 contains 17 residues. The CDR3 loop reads CTISEKGWGATNTEAFF. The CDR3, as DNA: TGTACCATCAGTGAGAAGGGGTGGGGGGCGACGAACACTGAAGCTTTCTTT.

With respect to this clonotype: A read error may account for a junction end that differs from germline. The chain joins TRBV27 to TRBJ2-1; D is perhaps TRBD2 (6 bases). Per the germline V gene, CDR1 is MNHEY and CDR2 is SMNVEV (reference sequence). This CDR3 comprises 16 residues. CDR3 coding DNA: TGTGCCGGCAGTTTACTTTACGGGAGAGGGGACAATGAGCAGTTCTTC. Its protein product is CAGSLLYGRGDNEQFF.

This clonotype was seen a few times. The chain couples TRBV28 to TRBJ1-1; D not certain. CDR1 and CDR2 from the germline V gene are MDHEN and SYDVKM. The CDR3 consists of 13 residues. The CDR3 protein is CAIRRGVNTEAFF. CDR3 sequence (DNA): TGTGCTATCCGCCGCGGGGTGAACACTGAAGCTTTCTTT.

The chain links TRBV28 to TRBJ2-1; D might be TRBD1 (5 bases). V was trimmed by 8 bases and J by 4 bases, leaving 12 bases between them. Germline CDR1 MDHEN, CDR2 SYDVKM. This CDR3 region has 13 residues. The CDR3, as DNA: TGTGCCAGCTACAGGACCGATTACAATGAGCAGTTCTTC. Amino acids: CASYRTDYNEQFF.

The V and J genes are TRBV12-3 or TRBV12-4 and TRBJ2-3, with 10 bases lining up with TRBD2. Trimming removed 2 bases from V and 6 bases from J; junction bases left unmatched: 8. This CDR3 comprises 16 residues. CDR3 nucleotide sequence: TGTGCCAGCAGTTTACCCAGCGGGGGGGTGTCGGATACGCAGTATTTT. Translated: CASSLPSGGVSDTQYF.

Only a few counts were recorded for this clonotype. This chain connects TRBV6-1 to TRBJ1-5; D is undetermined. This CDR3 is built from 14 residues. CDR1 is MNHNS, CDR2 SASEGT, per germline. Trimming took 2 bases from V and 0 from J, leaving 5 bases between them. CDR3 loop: CASSEHHSNQPQHF. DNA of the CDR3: TGTGCCAGCAGTGAACACCATAGCAATCAGCCCCAGCATTTT.

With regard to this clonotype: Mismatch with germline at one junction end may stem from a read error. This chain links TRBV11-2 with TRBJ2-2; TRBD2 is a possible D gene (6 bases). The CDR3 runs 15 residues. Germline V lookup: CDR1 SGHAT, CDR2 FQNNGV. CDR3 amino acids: CASTPFRTSTGGLFF. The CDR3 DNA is TGTGCCAGCACCCCATTTAGGACGAGCACCGGGGGGCTGTTTTTT.

The CDR3 protein is CASSLGSLAGSQTQYF. The CDR3 nucleotides are TGTGCCAGCAGCTTAGGGTCGTTAGCGGGGTCCCAGACCCAGTACTTC. The chain has TRBV11-2 and TRBJ2-5, with 8 nucleotides matching TRBD2. The V gene end was trimmed by 1 base and the J gene end by 6 bases; junction bases not matched to a gene: 10. The CDR3 runs 16 residues. CDR1 SGHAT and CDR2 FQNNGV come from the germline V gene.

CDR3 sequence reads: CSARVGTGTGLGYTF. In DNA, the CDR3 is TGCAGTGCTAGAGTCGGGACCGGGACAGGGTTGGGCTACACCTTC. V and J are TRBV20-1 and TRBJ1-2; TRBD1 matches at 9 bases. This CDR3 region has 15 residues. The germline V gene encodes CDR1 DFQATT and CDR2 SNEGSKA (reference sequence). With V trimmed by 1 base and J by 8 bases, 11 bases remained unmatched.

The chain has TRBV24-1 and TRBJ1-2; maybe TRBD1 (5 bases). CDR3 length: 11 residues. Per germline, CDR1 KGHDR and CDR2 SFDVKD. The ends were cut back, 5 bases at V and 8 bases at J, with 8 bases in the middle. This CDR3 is CATSAGNGYTF. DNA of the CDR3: TGTGCCACCAGTGCAGGGAACGGCTACACCTTC.

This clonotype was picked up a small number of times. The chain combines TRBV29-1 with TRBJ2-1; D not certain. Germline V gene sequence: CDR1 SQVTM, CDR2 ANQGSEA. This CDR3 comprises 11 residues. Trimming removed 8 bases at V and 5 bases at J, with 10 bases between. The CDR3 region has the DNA TGCAGCACAGTGGTCGACAATGAGCAGTTCTTC. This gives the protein CSTVVDNEQFF.

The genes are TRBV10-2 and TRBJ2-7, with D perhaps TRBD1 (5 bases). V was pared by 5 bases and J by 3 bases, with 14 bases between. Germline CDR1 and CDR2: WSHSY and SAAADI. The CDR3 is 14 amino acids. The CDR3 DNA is TGCGCCAGCAGTAACGGACACCGCGACTACGAGCAGTACTTC. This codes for CASSNGHRDYEQYF.

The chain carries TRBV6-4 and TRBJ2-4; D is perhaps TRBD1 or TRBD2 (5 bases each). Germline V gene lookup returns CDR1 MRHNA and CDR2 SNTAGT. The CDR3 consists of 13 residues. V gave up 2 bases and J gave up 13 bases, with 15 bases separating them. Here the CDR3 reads CASSDHGTREQYF. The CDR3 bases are TGTGCCAGCAGTGACCACGGGACGAGAGAGCAGTACTTC.

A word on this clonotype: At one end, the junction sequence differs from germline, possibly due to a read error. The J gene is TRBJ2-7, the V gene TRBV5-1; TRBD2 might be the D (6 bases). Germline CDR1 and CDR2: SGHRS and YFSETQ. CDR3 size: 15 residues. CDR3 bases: TGCCCCAGCAGCCCTCGGACTACCAGCTCCTACGAGCAGTACTTC. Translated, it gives CPSSPRTTSSYEQYF. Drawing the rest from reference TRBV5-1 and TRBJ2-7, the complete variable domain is KAGVTQTPRYLIKTRGQQVTLSCSPISGHRSVSWYQQTPGQGLQFLFEYFSETQRNKGNFPGRFSGRQFSNSRSEMNVSTLELGDSALYLCPSSPRTTSSYEQYFGPGTRLTVT.

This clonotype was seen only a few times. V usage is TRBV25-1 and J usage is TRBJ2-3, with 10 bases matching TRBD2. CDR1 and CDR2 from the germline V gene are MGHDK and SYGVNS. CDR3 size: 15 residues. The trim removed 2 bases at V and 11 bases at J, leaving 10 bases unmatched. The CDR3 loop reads CASSEIGSGGTKQYF. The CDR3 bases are TGTGCCAGCAGTGAAATCGGTAGCGGGGGGACGAAGCAGTATTTT.